These 25 T cell receptor beta chains were all obtained from the same sample, sequenced in a study of OX40 agonist ivuxolimab in advanced cancers. Method: immunoSEQ multiplex PCR; TCRdb's copy keeps in-frame clones and lacks some. The sample carries 70,000 to 95,000 clones, 88% recorded once. This specimen was CD4+ or CD8+ T cells sorted from blood, taken in a trial of the OX40 agonist ivuxolimab. Receptors originate from an adult with an advanced solid tumor such as melanoma, head and neck, liver or kidney cancer.

This clone was observed a single time. In DNA, the CDR3 is TGCGCCAGCAGCTTATCGACAGGGGTAGACACTGAAGCTTTCTTT. Protein: CASSLSTGVDTEAFF. V gene TRBV5-1 combines with J gene TRBJ1-1; the match to TRBD1 covers 8 bases. This CDR3 contains 15 residues. Germline CDR1 is SGHRS and CDR2 is YFSETQ. J was trimmed by 3 bases and V by 2 bases; bases with no gene match: 6.

The chain recombines TRBV6-5 with TRBJ1-5; 7 bases map to TRBD1. This CDR3 has 15 residues. CDR1 MNHEY and CDR2 SVGAGI come from the germline V gene. Germline trimming cut 5 bases from V and 2 bases from J; bases unmatched to any gene: 6. As DNA, the CDR3 is TGTGCCAGCAGTCCGACAGGGTGGGGCAATCAGCCCCAGCATTTT. Translation: CASSPTGWGNQPQHF.

In this sample, this clone turned up a few times. The chain has TRBV23-1 and TRBJ2-6; 7 bases agree with TRBD1. TRBV23-1 falls under the ORF class, with uncertain function. This CDR3 is built from 17 residues. With 5 bases clipped from V and 0 bases from J, the junction kept 7 bases outside the gene matches. CDR3 coding DNA: TGCGCCAGCAGTTCACAGGGGTTGAGCTCTGGGGCCAACGTCCTGACTTTC. It specifies CASSSQGLSSGANVLTF.

This clone has only a few counts. The chain uses TRBV11-3 and TRBJ1-5; tentatively, D is TRBD1 (5 bases). CDR3 length equals 16 residues. Germline-derived CDR1 and CDR2 are SGHNT and YENEEA. V was clipped by 2 bases and J by 4 bases, with 15 bases between them. As DNA, the CDR3 is TGTGCCAGCAGCTTAAGTCAGGTGGGACCAAATCAGCCCCAGCATTTT. This sequence encodes CASSLSQVGPNQPQHF.

This clone was recorded only once. This sequence joins TRBV5-1 and TRBJ1-3; tentatively, D is TRBD1 (6 bases). V was shortened by 4 bases and J by 2 bases, with 13 bases between the two germline ends. CDR1 is SGHRS, CDR2 YFSETQ, per germline. The CDR3 spans 15 residues. The CDR3 nucleotides read TGCGCCAGCAGCGTTCAGGGGCAAACTGGAAACACCATATATTTT. This codes for CASSVQGQTGNTIYF.

V gene TRBV11-2 combines with J gene TRBJ2-7; no clear D. The germline V gene has CDR1 SGHAT and CDR2 FQNNGV. The CDR3 is 14 residues long. Deletions cut 0 bases from V and 4 bases from J, with 10 bases between. The CDR3 loop reads CASSLDWSSYEQYF. CDR3 in DNA: TGTGCCAGCAGCTTAGATTGGTCATCTTACGAGCAGTACTTC.

J is TRBJ1-1 and V is TRBV12-5; no clear D. Trimming removed 1 base from V and 5 bases from J, with 11 bases in between. The CDR3 totals 14 residues. Germline V CDR1 and CDR2: LGHNT, FRNRAP. The CDR3 protein is CASGLGAPRTEAFF. The CDR3 nucleotides read TGTGCTAGTGGTTTGGGGGCCCCGAGGACTGAAGCTTTCTTT.

This clone has only a few counts. This chain joins TRBV10-2 and TRBJ1-5, with 7 bases that match TRBD1. Germline values: CDR1 WSHSY, CDR2 SAAADI. This CDR3 is built from 13 residues. The V and J ends lost 5 bases and 7 bases, in that order; junction bases with no gene match: 5. The CDR3 protein is CASSTGVGQPQHF. The CDR3 region has the DNA TGCGCCAGCAGTACAGGGGTTGGGCAGCCCCAGCATTTT.

The chain employs TRBV19 and TRBJ2-1; D is perhaps TRBD2 (6 bases). Deletions cut 4 bases from V and 8 bases from J, with 15 bases between. The germline V gene has CDR1 LNHDA and CDR2 SQIVND (reference sequence). The CDR3 has 14 amino acids. The CDR3 DNA reads TGTGCCAGTAGTACACAGCCGGGAGTTTATGAGCAGTTCTTC. It codes for CASSTQPGVYEQFF.

The chain couples TRBV7-6 to TRBJ1-3; D unresolved. Looked up from germline, CDR1 is SGHVS and CDR2 is FNYEAQ. Trimming stripped 10 bases from V and 2 bases from J, with 12 bases between. The CDR3 sequence is 13 residues long. The CDR3 sequence: CATSPGTGNTIYF. In DNA, the CDR3 is TGTGCCACCTCTCCAGGCACTGGAAACACCATATATTTT.

The rearrangement joins TRBV7-3 to TRBJ2-3; D remains unclear. The CDR3 totals 13 residues. Germline V lookup: CDR1 SGHTA, CDR2 FQGTGA. The V end was cut by 0 bases, the J end by 6 bases, with 7 bases between. The CDR3 protein is CASSLTSGDTQYF. The CDR3 DNA reads TGTGCCAGCAGCTTAACCTCCGGGGATACGCAGTATTTT.

CDR3 DNA: TGTGCCAGTAGTATAGCGAGCGTTAACACCGGGGAGCTGTTTTTT. It yields the protein CASSIASVNTGELFF. The chain combines TRBV19 with TRBJ2-2; no reliable D call. Germline values: CDR1 LNHDA, CDR2 SQIVND (reference sequence). The ends were cut back, 1 base at V and 2 bases at J, with 8 bases in the middle. The length of the CDR3 is 15 residues.

V gene TRBV5-3 combines with J gene TRBJ1-5; the match to TRBD1 covers 8 bases. TRBV5-3 is assigned to the ORF class and has an uncertain function. The CDR3 spans 15 residues. V lost 9 bases to trimming and J lost 1 base; unmatched junction nucleotides: 9. The CDR3 DNA reads as TGTGCCAAAGTACCTCGGACAGGGAGCAATCAGCCCCAGCATTTT. Residues: CAKVPRTGSNQPQHF.

The rearrangement joins TRBV28 to TRBJ2-2, with 7 bases fitting TRBD2. V trimming: 4 bases; J trimming: 2 bases; junction bases outside the gene matches: 4. Looked up from germline, CDR1 is MDHEN and CDR2 is SYDVKM. The CDR3 covers 15 residues. The CDR3 protein is CASSYLAANTGELFF. CDR3 DNA: TGTGCCAGCAGTTACCTAGCGGCTAACACCGGGGAGCTGTTTTTT.

The chain carries TRBV5-1 and TRBJ2-1, with D possibly being TRBD2 (5 bases). The CDR3 has 16 residues. Germline V lookup: CDR1 SGHRS, CDR2 YFSETQ. V lost 0 bases to trimming and J lost 0 bases, with 10 bases between them. CDR3: CASSLGSGPSYNEQFF. The CDR3 DNA is TGCGCCAGCAGCTTGGGGAGCGGCCCCTCCTACAATGAGCAGTTCTTC.

The chain employs TRBV7-9 and TRBJ2-2; D is unresolved. V was clipped by 3 bases and J by 6 bases, with 14 bases between them. This CDR3 contains 15 residues. Germline loops: CDR1 SEHNR, CDR2 FQNEAQ (reference sequence). The CDR3 coding sequence is TGTGCCAGCAGCTTCGGGTCTATGAGGCCCGGGGAGCTGTTTTTT. Amino acid sequence: CASSFGSMRPGELFF. The full variable domain, its missing parts supplied by reference TRBV7-9 and TRBJ2-2, is DTGVSQNPRHKITKRGQNVTFRCDPISEHNRLYWYRQTLGQGPEFLTYFQNEAQLEKSRLLSDRFSAERPKGSFSTLEIQRTEQGDSAMYLCASSFGSMRPGELFFGEGSRLTVL.

The chain combines TRBV27 with TRBJ1-6; tentatively, D is TRBD1 (6 bases). The CDR3 is 12 residues long. Germline V gene data show CDR1 as MNHEY and CDR2 as SMNVEV (reference sequence). Deletions cut 7 bases from V and 8 bases from J, with 9 bases between. The CDR3 nucleotides read TGTGCCAGCAAGGGGGGAGATTCACCCCTCCACTTT. This translates into CASKGGDSPLHF.

This sequence joins TRBV6-6 and TRBJ2-4, with D possibly being TRBD1 (6 bases). CDR3 length: 16 amino acids. Per germline, CDR1 MNHNY and CDR2 SVGAGI (reference sequence). V was clipped by 4 bases and J by 0 bases, with 13 bases between them. CDR3 sequence: CASSWDTKLAKNIQYF. In DNA, the CDR3 is TGTGCCAGCAGTTGGGACACGAAGCTAGCCAAAAACATTCAGTACTTC.

The chain uses TRBV6-5 and TRBJ2-7; D uncertain. CDR3 size: 9 residues. V was cut by 7 bases and J by 2 bases, with 0 bases left in between. Germline V gives CDR1 MNHEY, CDR2 SVGAGI. In nucleotides, the CDR3 is TGTGCCAGCACCTACGAGCAGTACTTC. It translates to CASTYEQYF.

The chain carries TRBV14 and TRBJ2-1, with D possibly being TRBD2 (5 bases). V was trimmed by 4 bases and J by 0 bases, leaving 13 bases between them. The V gene's germline CDR1 is SGHDN and CDR2 FVKESK. This CDR3 spans 16 amino acids. CDR3 region: CASSPFEGSSYNEQFF. In nucleotides, the CDR3 is TGTGCCAGCAGCCCCTTTGAGGGAAGCTCCTACAATGAGCAGTTCTTC. Full variable domain (rest looked up from reference TRBV14 and TRBJ2-1): EAGVTQFPSHSVIEKGQTVTLRCDPISGHDNLYWYRRVMGKEIKFLLHFVKESKQDESGMPNNRFLAERTGGTYSTLKVQPAELEDSGVYFCASSPFEGSSYNEQFFGPGTRLTVL.

V is TRBV5-4 and J is TRBJ1-4, with TRBD1 matching 9 bases. Germline trimming cut 3 bases from V and 8 bases from J; bases unmatched to any gene: 11. Germline lookup yields CDR1 SGHNT and CDR2 YYREEE (reference sequence). The CDR3 spans 16 residues. The CDR3 DNA follows: TGTGCCAGCAGCTCCCTGGCACAGGGGGCGGAGGAAAAACTGTTTTTT. The encoded protein is CASSSLAQGAEEKLFF.

The chain uses TRBV5-4 and TRBJ2-2; 8 bases map to TRBD1. The CDR3 contains 15 residues. Trimming at V came to 4 bases and at J to 0 bases, leaving 2 bases not matched to a gene. Germline CDR1 SGHNT, CDR2 YYREEE (reference sequence). CDR3 in amino acids: CASSQGQANTGELFF. The DNA of the CDR3 is TGTGCCAGCAGCCAGGGACAGGCGAACACCGGGGAGCTGTTTTTT.

The chain recombines TRBV6-5 with TRBJ2-5, with D hard to call. The J call is uncertain, as TRBJ2-7 better fits the DNA end. The CDR3 loop spans 14 amino acids. Germline CDR1 and CDR2: MNHEY and SVGAGI. The DNA for the CDR3 is TGTGCCAGCAGTTACTCGAAACAGCACTACGAGCAGTACTTC. Protein sequence: CASSYSKQHYEQYF.

The rearrangement joins TRBV11-2 to TRBJ2-5; 9 positions match TRBD2. After removal of 3 bases from V and 1 base from J, the junction contained 9 bases not matched to a gene. This CDR3 region has 17 residues. Germline V gives CDR1 SGHAT, CDR2 FQNNGV. CDR3 amino acids: CASSFLGLAGTQETQYF. The CDR3 DNA reads TGTGCCAGCAGCTTCCTGGGGCTAGCGGGAACCCAAGAGACCCAGTACTTC. Combining the CDR3 with reference TRBV11-2 and TRBJ2-5 gives the whole variable domain EAGVAQSPRYKIIEKRQSVAFWCNPISGHATLYWYQQILGQGPKLLIQFQNNGVVDDSQLPKDRFSAERLKGVDSTLKIQPAKLEDSAVYLCASSFLGLAGTQETQYFGPGTRLLVL.

The V call is TRBV6-5, the J call TRBJ2-7; no definite D call. CDR1 MNHEY and CDR2 SVGAGI come from the germline V gene. This CDR3 has 13 residues. The ends were cut back, 2 bases at V and 1 base at J, with 6 bases in the middle. CDR3: CASSYRLSYEQYF. The CDR3 region has the DNA TGTGCCAGCAGTTACCGTCTTTCCTACGAGCAGTACTTC.